A single sample is the source of the 26 T cell receptor beta chains below, sequenced in a study of blood T cell repertoires in COVID-19. Measured with immunoSEQ multiplex PCR; TCRdb has only the in-frame clones, and not every one. The table has more than 250,000 clones, about 85% seen once. Sequencing input: PBMCs or T cells enriched from blood (not recorded which). The receptors originated from a woman aged 30 to 39 who had recovered from COVID-19.

The chain carries TRBV19 and TRBJ1-2; D gene unclear. Trimming took 10 bases from V and 2 from J, leaving 11 bases between them. Germline-derived CDR1 and CDR2 are LNHDA and SQIVND (reference sequence). CDR3 size: 12 residues. This CDR3 is CATMRSNYGYTF. As DNA, the CDR3 is TGTGCCACCATGAGGTCGAACTATGGCTACACCTTC.

V and J are TRBV7-2 and TRBJ2-1; 7 nucleotides agree with TRBD1. The CDR3 length is 15 residues. Germline V gene lookup returns CDR1 SGHTA and CDR2 FQGNSA. The trim removed 0 bases at V and 8 bases at J, leaving 7 bases unmatched. CDR3 in DNA: TGTGCCAGCAGCTTAGCATCGACAGGGAGTGATGAGCAGTTCTTC. It specifies CASSLASTGSDEQFF.

The chain's CDR3 is CASSGTGRYEQYF. CDR3 bases: TGTGCCAGCAGTGGGACTGGGAGGTACGAGCAGTACTTC. The chain employs TRBV25-1 and TRBJ2-7; perhaps TRBD2 as D (6 bases). Germline V gene data show CDR1 as MGHDK and CDR2 as SYGVNS. CDR3 size: 13 residues. V lost 4 bases and J lost 4, with 11 bases in between.

V gene TRBV7-9 combines with J gene TRBJ1-1; no reliable D call. This CDR3 is built from 15 residues. Trimming took 5 bases from V and 4 from J, leaving 17 bases between them. Germline values: CDR1 SEHNR, CDR2 FQNEAQ (reference sequence). The CDR3: CASSGGKGSATEAFF. The DNA of the CDR3 is TGTGCCAGCAGCGGAGGGAAGGGCAGTGCCACTGAAGCTTTCTTT. Together with reference TRBV7-9 and TRBJ1-1, the CDR3 gives the full variable domain: DTGVSQNPRHKITKRGQNVTFRCDPISEHNRLYWYRQTLGQGPEFLTYFQNEAQLEKSRLLSDRFSAERPKGSFSTLEIQRTEQGDSAMYLCASSGGKGSATEAFFGQGTRLTVV.

In the case of this clone: The same CDR3 is also encoded by other DNA sequences in this sample. This chain links TRBV19 with TRBJ1-1; D unresolved. This CDR3 region has 11 residues. Trimming took 5 bases from V and 2 from J, leaving 3 bases between them. The germline V gene encodes CDR1 LNHDA and CDR2 SQIVND (reference sequence). The CDR3 loop is CASSLNTEAFF. In DNA form, the CDR3 reads TGTGCCAGTAGTCTCAACACTGAAGCTTTCTTT.

V gene TRBV2 combines with J gene TRBJ1-5; TRBD1 is a possible D gene (6 bases). The CDR3 has 13 amino acids. Germline-derived CDR1 and CDR2 are SNHLY and FYNNEI. V lost 7 bases and J lost 5, with 12 bases in between. Here the CDR3 DNA reads TGTGCCAGCACCTACAGGGAATATCAGCCCCAGCATTTT. Its protein is CASTYREYQPQHF.

In this sample, this clone turned up once. This chain joins TRBV28 and TRBJ2-7, with 10 bases matching TRBD1. Trimming at V came to 10 bases and at J to 6 bases, leaving 12 bases not matched to a gene. This CDR3 contains 14 residues. Germline lookup yields CDR1 MDHEN and CDR2 SYDVKM. DNA of the CDR3: TGTGCCACACTACTAGACAGGGGGCTAGGCGAGCAGTACTTC. Protein product: CATLLDRGLGEQYF.

In DNA, the CDR3 is TGTGCCTCCCAGAACCAACAGGGGGTCGGAGGCTACACCTTC. Translating it yields CASQNQQGVGGYTF. The rearrangement uses TRBV10-3 and TRBJ1-2; 8 nucleotides line up with TRBD1. V was clipped by 11 bases and J by 8 bases; unmatched bases: 16. The CDR3 runs 14 residues. Germline V gives CDR1 ENHRY, CDR2 SYGVKD.

This clone was recorded once. CDR3 amino acids: CASSLSTGGYITDTQYF. The DNA for the CDR3 is TGTGCCAGCAGTTTGTCGACAGGGGGCTATATCACAGATACGCAGTATTTT. The chain couples TRBV27 to TRBJ2-3; 10 positions agree with TRBD1. This CDR3 has 17 residues. Germline CDR1 is MNHEY and CDR2 is SMNVEV (reference sequence). V shed 3 bases and J 2 bases; nucleotides not matched to a gene: 8.

CDR3 residues: CASSTLPWDKNTEAFF. The CDR3 DNA reads as TGTGCCAGTAGTACCTTGCCGTGGGACAAAAACACTGAAGCTTTCTTT. The J gene is TRBJ1-1, the V gene TRBV19, with a tentative D call TRBD1 (6 bases). This CDR3 is 16 amino acids long. Germline values: CDR1 LNHDA, CDR2 SQIVND (reference sequence). The V end was cut by 4 bases, the J end by 2 bases, with 17 bases between. Based on the CDR3 plus reference TRBV19 and TRBJ1-1, the full variable domain is DGGITQSPKYLFRKEGQNVTLSCEQNLNHDAMYWYRQDPGQGLRLIYYSQIVNDFQKGDIAEGYSVSREKKESFPLTVTSAQKNPTAFYLCASSTLPWDKNTEAFFGQGTRLTVV.

The chain recombines TRBV2 with TRBJ2-7; no firm D call. The V and J ends lost 7 bases and 0 bases respectively, with 7 bases between them. The CDR3 consists of 12 residues. Per germline, CDR1 SNHLY and CDR2 FYNNEI. This CDR3 reads CASTRSSYEQYF. CDR3 in DNA: TGTGCCAGCACAAGGAGCTCCTACGAGCAGTACTTC.

The V call is TRBV3-1 (or the pseudogene TRBV3-2), the J call TRBJ1-5, with 10 bases lining up with TRBD1. Losses at the gene ends were 2 bases for V and 7 bases for J; bases not matched to a gene: 5. There are 15 residues in the CDR3. Germline V gives CDR1 LGHDT, CDR2 YNNKEL (reference sequence). This CDR3 is CASSQSGTGEQPQHF. CDR3 nucleotides: TGTGCCAGCAGCCAATCGGGGACAGGGGAGCAGCCCCAGCATTTT.

This clone occurred a few times. The chain couples TRBV6-4 to TRBJ1-1; 9 bases are shared with TRBD1. Germline CDR1 reads MRHNA; CDR2 reads SNTAGT. The V and J ends lost 4 bases and 3 bases, in that order; junction bases with no gene match: 3. The CDR3 runs 14 residues. DNA for the CDR3: TGTGCCAGCAGTGTGACAGGGGGACACACTGAAGCTTTCTTT. Its protein is CASSVTGGHTEAFF.

This clone occurred once. The chain uses TRBV7-2 and TRBJ2-5; 12 bases are shared with TRBD2. The CDR3 contains 15 residues. V dropped 5 bases and J dropped 5; count of bases not matched to a gene: 6. Germline assignment: CDR1 SGHTA and CDR2 FQGNSA. CDR3 region: CASSPGLAGSETQYF. The CDR3 nucleotides read TGTGCCAGCAGCCCCGGACTAGCGGGGAGTGAGACCCAGTACTTC.

The CDR3 region has the DNA TGCGCCAGCAGCTCCTATATTGCGTCGGAGTCACCCCTCCACTTT. This translates into CASSSYIASESPLHF. The chain links TRBV4-3 to TRBJ1-6; no clear D. Trimming removed 5 bases from V and 10 bases from J, with 18 bases in between. Germline CDR1 is LGHNA and CDR2 is YSLEER. CDR3 size: 15 residues.

The gene calls are TRBV5-8 and TRBJ1-5, with D perhaps TRBD1 (6 bases). The CDR3 covers 15 residues. Per germline, CDR1 SGHTS and CDR2 YDEGEE. V lost 2 bases, J lost 4 bases, and 13 bases lay in between. The CDR3 reads CASSFLTGLNQPQHF. The DNA for the CDR3 is TGTGCCAGCAGCTTTTTAACAGGGTTGAATCAGCCCCAGCATTTT.

The V and J genes are TRBV10-1 and TRBJ2-2; 8 bases map to TRBD1. The CDR3 consists of 15 residues. The V gene's germline CDR1 is WNHNN and CDR2 SYGVQD (reference sequence). The V and J ends lost 4 bases and 7 bases, in that order; junction bases with no gene match: 8. The CDR3 DNA reads TGCGCCAGCAGTGGCAGGGGGCCAGGGAACGGGGAGCTGTTTTTT. This encodes CASSGRGPGNGELFF.

This chain joins TRBV11-2 and TRBJ2-7; 11 bases fit TRBD1. The CDR3 has 15 amino acids. Germline V CDR1 and CDR2: SGHAT, FQNNGV. The V and J ends lost 9 bases and 4 bases, in that order; junction bases with no gene match: 11. The CDR3 reads CASRKWGTGGYEQYF. In DNA form, the CDR3 reads TGTGCCAGTCGAAAGTGGGGGACAGGGGGGTACGAGCAGTACTTC.

This chain connects TRBV19 to TRBJ1-4; 8 bases are shared with TRBD1. Trimming took 4 bases from V and 10 from J; bases not matched to a gene: 5. This CDR3 is 13 amino acids long. Germline CDR1 is LNHDA and CDR2 is SQIVND (reference sequence). CDR3 bases: TGTGCCAGTAGTAAGGACAGGGTGGGAAAACTGTTTTTT. This sequence encodes CASSKDRVGKLFF.

The V and J genes are TRBV4-1 and TRBJ2-7, with TRBD1 matching 10 bases. The CDR3 consists of 15 residues. CDR1 MGHRA and CDR2 YSYEKL come from the germline V gene. The trim removed 4 bases at V and 6 bases at J, leaving 9 bases unmatched. CDR3 region: CASSPLGTGVGEQYF. The CDR3 DNA reads TGCGCCAGCAGCCCACTCGGGACAGGGGTCGGCGAGCAGTACTTC.

The V gene is TRBV7-8, the J gene TRBJ1-6, with no clear D. The CDR3 contains 15 residues. Germline V gene lookup returns CDR1 SGHVS and CDR2 FQNEAQ. Trimming removed 4 bases from V and 9 bases from J, with 16 bases in between. The CDR3 protein is CASSSRVLTTSPLHF. In DNA form, the CDR3 reads TGTGCCAGCAGCTCCCGGGTCCTTACCACTTCACCCCTCCACTTT.

The chain recombines TRBV2 with TRBJ1-2; D gene ambiguous. CDR1 SNHLY and CDR2 FYNNEI come from the germline V gene. The V end was cut by 9 bases, the J end by 8 bases, with 10 bases between. The CDR3 is made up of 10 amino acids. The chain's CDR3 is CARLATGYTF. The CDR3 nucleotides read TGTGCCAGGTTGGCCACGGGCTACACCTTC.

This chain links TRBV9 with TRBJ2-2, with 10 bases identical to TRBD1. Looked up from germline, CDR1 is SGDLS and CDR2 is YYNGEE. The CDR3 is 16 amino acids. Trimming removed 0 bases from V and 4 bases from J; junction bases left unmatched: 3. In nucleotides, the CDR3 is TGTGCCAGCAGCGTAGGTGGACAGGGGGGCACCGGGGAGCTGTTTTTT. Translating gives CASSVGGQGGTGELFF.

The gene calls are TRBV7-9 and TRBJ2-3; 9 bases line up with TRBD2. CDR1 and CDR2 from the germline V gene are SEHNR and FQNEAQ (reference sequence). This CDR3 spans 15 amino acids. V gave up 3 bases and J gave up 6 bases; unmatched junction bases: 7. DNA for the CDR3: TGTGCCAGCAGCTTCTCTAGCGGGGCCGGGGATACGCAGTATTTT. Protein: CASSFSSGAGDTQYF.

V is TRBV27 and J is TRBJ1-2; possible D gene TRBD1, 5 bases. CDR1 and CDR2 from the germline V gene are MNHEY and SMNVEV (reference sequence). This CDR3 has 11 residues. V was trimmed by 6 bases and J by 6 bases, leaving 8 bases between them. The DNA for the CDR3 is TGTGCCAGCAGCCGGGGGGATGGCTACACCTTC. Translation gives CASSRGDGYTF.

This chain uses TRBV18 with TRBJ1-4; 8 nucleotides match TRBD1. The CDR3 contains 17 residues. The V segment lost 2 bases and the J segment 7 bases; nucleotides outside the gene matches: 12. The germline V gene encodes CDR1 KGHSH and CDR2 LQKENI. CDR3 residues: CASSPFSGGQASEKLFF. CDR3 sequence (DNA): TGTGCCAGCTCACCATTTAGCGGGGGACAGGCTTCTGAAAAACTGTTTTTT.